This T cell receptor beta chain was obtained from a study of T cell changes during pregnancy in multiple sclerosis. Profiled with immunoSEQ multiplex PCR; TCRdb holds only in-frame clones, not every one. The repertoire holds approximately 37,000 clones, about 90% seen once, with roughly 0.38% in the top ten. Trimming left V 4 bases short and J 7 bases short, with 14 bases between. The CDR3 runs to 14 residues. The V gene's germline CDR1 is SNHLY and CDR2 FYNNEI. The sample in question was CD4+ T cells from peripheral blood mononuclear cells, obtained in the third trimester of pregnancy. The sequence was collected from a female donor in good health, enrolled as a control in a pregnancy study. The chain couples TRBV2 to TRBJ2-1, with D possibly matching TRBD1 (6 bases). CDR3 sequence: CASSASSRGNEQFF. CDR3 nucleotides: TGTGCCAGCAGTGCTTCTTCCAGGGGTAATGAGCAGTTCTTC.